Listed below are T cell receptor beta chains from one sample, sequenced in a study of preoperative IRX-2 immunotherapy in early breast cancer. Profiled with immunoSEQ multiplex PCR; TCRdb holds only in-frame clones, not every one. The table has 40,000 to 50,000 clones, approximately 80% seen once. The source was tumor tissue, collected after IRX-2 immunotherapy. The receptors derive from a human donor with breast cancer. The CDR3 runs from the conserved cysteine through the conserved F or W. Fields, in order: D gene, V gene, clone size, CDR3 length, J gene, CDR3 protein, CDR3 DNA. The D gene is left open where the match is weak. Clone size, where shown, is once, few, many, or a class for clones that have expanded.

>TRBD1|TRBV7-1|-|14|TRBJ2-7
CASRWDRESYEQYF
TGTGCCAGCAGATGGGACAGGGAATCCTACGAGCAGTACTTC
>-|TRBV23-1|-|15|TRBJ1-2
CASSQAPGAGYGYTF
TGCGCCAGCAGTCAAGCCCCTGGTGCTGGGTATGGCTACACCTTC
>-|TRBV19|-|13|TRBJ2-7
CASSPGPSYEQYF
TGTGCCAGTAGTCCCGGGCCCTCCTACGAGCAGTACTTC
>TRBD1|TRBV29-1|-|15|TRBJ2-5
CSVELPGTGVRTQYF
TGCAGCGTTGAACTCCCCGGGACAGGGGTCAGAACCCAGTACTTC
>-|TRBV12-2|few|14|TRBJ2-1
CASRPGSSYNEQFF
TGTGCCAGTAGGCCGGGAAGCTCCTACAATGAGCAGTTCTTC
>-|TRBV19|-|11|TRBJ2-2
CASSSGGELFF
TGTGCCAGTAGCTCTGGGGGGGAGCTGTTTTTT
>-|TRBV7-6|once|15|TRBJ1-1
CASSPGEGWGTEAFF
TGTGCCAGCAGCCCCGGAGAGGGCTGGGGCACTGAAGCTTTCTTT
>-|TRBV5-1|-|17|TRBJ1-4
CASSLGNSQATNEKLFF
TGCGCCAGCAGCTTGGGAAACAGCCAAGCAACTAATGAAAAACTGTTTTTT
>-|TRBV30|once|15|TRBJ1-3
CAWTPTGEGGDTIYF
TGTGCCTGGACCCCTACTGGGGAGGGTGGAGACACCATATATTTT
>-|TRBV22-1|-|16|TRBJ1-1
CASSYAAGTGGTEAFF
TGTGCCAGCAGTTACGCTGCGGGGACAGGGGGCACTGAAGCTTTCTTT
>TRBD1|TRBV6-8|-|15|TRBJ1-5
CASSTGTGGPQPQHF
TGTGCCAGCAGTACCGGGACAGGGGGCCCTCAGCCCCAGCATTTT
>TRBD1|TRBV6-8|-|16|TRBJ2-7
CASSYSGQDLSYEQYF
TGTGCCAGCAGTTACTCAGGACAGGACCTCTCCTACGAGCAGTACTTC
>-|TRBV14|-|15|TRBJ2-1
CASSPNGGGRESQFF
TGTGCCAGCAGCCCAAATGGGGGGGGCAGGGAATCCCAGTTCTTC
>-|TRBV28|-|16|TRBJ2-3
CASSLSGFSRADTQYF
TGTGCCAGCAGTTTATCCGGTTTTTCGAGGGCAGATACGCAGTATTTT
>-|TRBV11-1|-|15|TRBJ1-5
CASSLAQGPNQPQHF
TGTGCCAGCAGCTTAGCCCAGGGTCCAAATCAGCCCCAGCATTTT
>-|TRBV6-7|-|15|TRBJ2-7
CAISDGSGASYEQYF
TGTGCCATCAGTGACGGGTCAGGAGCCTCCTACGAGCAGTACTTC
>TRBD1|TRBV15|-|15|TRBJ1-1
CATSRGLTGPTEAFF
TGTGCCACCAGCAGAGGGTTGACAGGGCCCACTGAAGCTTTCTTT
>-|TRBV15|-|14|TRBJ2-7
CATSRDSTSYEQYF
TGTGCCACCAGCAGAGATTCGACAAGCTACGAGCAGTACTTC
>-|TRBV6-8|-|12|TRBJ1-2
CASMGLNYGYTF
TGTGCCAGCATGGGTCTTAACTATGGCTACACCTTC
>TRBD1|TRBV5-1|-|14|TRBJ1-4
CASSAGQEGGKLFF
TGCGCCAGCAGCGCCGGACAGGAGGGCGGAAAACTGTTTTTT
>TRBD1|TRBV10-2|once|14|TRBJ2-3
CASSRTGVTDTQYF
TGCGCCAGCAGTAGGACAGGAGTCACAGATACGCAGTATTTT
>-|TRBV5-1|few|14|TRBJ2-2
CASSSGLTTGELFF
TGCGCCAGCAGCTCGGGACTCACCACCGGGGAGCTGTTTTTT
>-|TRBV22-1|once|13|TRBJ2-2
CASSFRVTGELFF
TGTGCCAGCAGTTTTAGAGTCACCGGGGAGCTGTTTTTT
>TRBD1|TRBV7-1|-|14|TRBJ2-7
CASSRTGESYEQYF
TGTGCCAGCAGCCGGACAGGGGAAAGCTACGAGCAGTACTTC
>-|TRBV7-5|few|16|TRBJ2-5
CASRSSGQGGVETQYF
TGTGCCAGCAGATCGTCCGGACAGGGAGGGGTAGAGACCCAGTACTTC
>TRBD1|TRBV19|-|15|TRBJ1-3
CASNTRDRSGNTIYF
TGTGCCAGTAACACCCGGGACAGATCTGGAAACACCATATATTTT
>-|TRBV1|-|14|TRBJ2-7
CASSLQGSSYEQYF
TGCGCCAGCAGTCTACAGGGTTCCTCCTACGAGCAGTACTTC
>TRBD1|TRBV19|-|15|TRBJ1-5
CASSTGTGGNQPQHF
TGTGCCAGTAGTACAGGGACAGGGGGGAATCAGCCCCAGCATTTT
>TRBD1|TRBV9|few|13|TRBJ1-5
CASRAGGDQPQHF
TGTGCCAGCAGGGCAGGGGGTGATCAGCCCCAGCATTTT
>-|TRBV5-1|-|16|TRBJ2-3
CASSLGGVRSGDTQYF
TGCGCCAGCAGCTTGGGGGGCGTACGATCCGGGGATACGCAGTATTTT
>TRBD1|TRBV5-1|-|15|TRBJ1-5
CASNGDRGGNQPQHF
TGCGCCAGCAATGGGGACAGGGGTGGCAATCAGCCCCAGCATTTT
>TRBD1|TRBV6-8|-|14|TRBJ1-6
CASSGTGDNSPLHF
TGTGCCAGCAGTGGGACAGGAGATAATTCACCCCTCCACTTT
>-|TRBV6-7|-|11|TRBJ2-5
CASTPQETQYF
TGTGCCAGCACCCCCCAGGAGACCCAGTACTTC
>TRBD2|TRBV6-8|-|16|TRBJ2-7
CASSPRLVGGPNEQYF
TGTGCCAGCAGTCCAAGACTAGTGGGAGGGCCGAACGAGCAGTACTTC
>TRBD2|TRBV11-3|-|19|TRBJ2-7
CASSMRSGTSGRVAYEQYF
TGTGCCAGCAGCATGAGGTCCGGGACTAGCGGGAGGGTCGCCTACGAGCAGTACTTC